This TCR beta chain was identified in a study of shared clonotypes between healthy human individuals. The CDR3 runs 16 residues. Losses at the gene ends were 4 bases for V and 4 bases for J; bases not matched to a gene: 10. The germline CDR1 and CDR2 sequences are SGDLS and YYNGEE. Some clones are missing from TCRdb's copy, which holds only in-frame ones; the method was immunoSEQ multiplex PCR. The sample records 1,100,000 or so clones, around 82% being singletons. This chain uses TRBV9 with TRBJ2-5; the match to TRBD2 covers 10 bases. The sequencing sample was made of memory CD4+ T cells from PBMCs. Noted subset: CD45RA-negative fraction. The sequence came from a man aged 18 to 29 in good health. Some clones in this sample may be carry-over from other donors' samples. The CDR3 spells CASSSGTSALVETQYF. CDR3 sequence (DNA): TGTGCCAGCAGCTCCGGGACTAGCGCACTGGTAGAGACCCAGTACTTC.